The 24 T cell receptor beta chains below all came from one sample that was sequenced in a study of OX40 agonist ivuxolimab in advanced cancers. The table came from immunoSEQ multiplex PCR; TCRdb's copy has only in-frame clones and leaves some out. The sample shows 74,000 or so clones, 70% to 90% of them seen only once. The sequencing here drew on CD4+ or CD8+ T cells sorted from blood, taken in a trial of the OX40 agonist ivuxolimab. These receptors originate from an adult with an advanced solid tumor such as melanoma, head and neck, liver or kidney cancer.

The chain combines TRBV2 with TRBJ2-7, with TRBD1 identical over 8 bases. CDR1 and CDR2 from the germline V gene are SNHLY and FYNNEI. With 6 bases clipped from V and 5 bases from J, the junction kept 9 bases outside the gene matches. This CDR3 comprises 14 residues. CDR3 amino acids: CASRSRTGIHEQYF. Written as DNA, the CDR3 is TGTGCCAGCAGGTCCCGGACAGGGATCCACGAGCAGTACTTC.

This clone has a handful of counts. CDR3 nucleotide sequence: TGTGCCAGCAGCCCCCTAGCGGGAGCCTACGAGCAGTACTTC. Its protein is CASSPLAGAYEQYF. This chain uses TRBV7-6 with TRBJ2-7; TRBD2 matches 10 bases. V shed 5 bases and J 2 bases; nucleotides not matched to a gene: 3. The CDR3 length is 14 residues. Germline-derived CDR1 and CDR2 are SGHVS and FNYEAQ.

The rearrangement joins TRBV28 to TRBJ2-5, with 8 bases identical to TRBD1. The CDR3 has 14 residues. In germline, CDR1 is MDHEN, CDR2 SYDVKM. After removal of 7 bases from V and 5 bases from J, the junction contained 9 bases not matched to a gene. CDR3 sequence: CASKRTGTWETQYF. CDR3 in DNA: TGTGCCAGCAAGAGGACAGGGACATGGGAGACCCAGTACTTC.

The chain is built from TRBV19 and TRBJ2-5; a weak D match, TRBD2 (6 bases). V lost 6 bases and J 5 bases, leaving 19 bases between the germline ends. Germline loops: CDR1 LNHDA, CDR2 SQIVND (reference sequence). CDR3 length equals 15 residues. CDR3 sequence: CASSPERAREETQYF. Written as DNA, the CDR3 is TGTGCCAGTAGCCCCGAGCGGGCGAGGGAGGAGACCCAGTACTTC.

The chain employs TRBV28 and TRBJ2-5; D call uncertain. V was trimmed by 6 bases and J by 4 bases, leaving 9 bases between them. From germline, CDR1 is MDHEN and CDR2 SYDVKM. The length of the CDR3 is 12 residues. DNA for the CDR3: TGTGCCAGCAGGACACTGAGAGAGACCCAGTACTTC. Translation: CASRTLRETQYF.

The chain has TRBV2 and TRBJ2-2; 13 bases fit TRBD2. CDR3 length equals 14 residues. With V trimmed by 7 bases and J by 7 bases, 3 bases remained unmatched. Germline V lookup: CDR1 SNHLY, CDR2 FYNNEI. The CDR3, as DNA: TGTGCCAGCACCAGACTAGCGGGAGGCGGGGAGCTGTTTTTT. Its protein is CASTRLAGGGELFF.

The V call is TRBV5-4, the J call TRBJ1-3, with unresolved D. Trimming pared 3 bases from V and 2 bases from J, leaving 9 bases between. The CDR3 runs 14 residues. CDR1 is SGHNT and CDR2 is YYREEE in the germline V gene (reference sequence). CDR3 DNA: TGTGCCAGCAGCTCTCCCAAAGCTGGAAACACCATATATTTT. This gives the protein CASSSPKAGNTIYF.

The chain carries TRBV5-6 and TRBJ2-2; the D gene is possibly TRBD2 (5 bases). Germline V CDR1 and CDR2: SGHDT, YYEEEE. V gave up 3 bases and J gave up 3 bases, with 9 bases separating them. The length of the CDR3 is 14 residues. CDR3 in amino acids: CASSWERDTGELFF. CDR3 in DNA: TGTGCCAGCAGCTGGGAGAGAGACACCGGGGAGCTGTTTTTT.

The chain employs TRBV19 and TRBJ2-2, with TRBD1 identical over 7 bases. V was pared by 7 bases and J by 6 bases, with 8 bases of the junction left unmatched. Germline lookup yields CDR1 LNHDA and CDR2 SQIVND (reference sequence). The CDR3 has 14 amino acids. CDR3 sequence (DNA): TGTGCCAGTACCCCCTCAGGGGGTGCCGGGGAGCTGTTTTTT. As protein: CASTPSGGAGELFF.

Here the CDR3 DNA reads TGTGCCAGCACGACCGGTCTTAACTATGGCTACACCTTC. Its translation is CASTTGLNYGYTF. The chain combines TRBV6-1 with TRBJ1-2; no clear D. The CDR3 consists of 13 residues. Germline-derived CDR1 and CDR2 are MNHNS and SASEGT. V lost 7 bases and J 1 base, leaving 10 bases between the germline ends.

The gene calls are TRBV5-1 and TRBJ2-2, with 14 bases fitting TRBD2. The V gene's germline CDR1 is SGHRS and CDR2 YFSETQ. V shed 1 base and J 0 bases; nucleotides not matched to a gene: 5. The CDR3 has 19 residues. The CDR3 DNA reads TGCGCCAGCAGCTTGCGGGGACTAGCGGGAGTATCGAACACCGGGGAGCTGTTTTTT. Translation: CASSLRGLAGVSNTGELFF.

The rearrangement links TRBV4-1 to TRBJ2-5; tentatively, D is TRBD2 (6 bases). Deletions cut 1 base from V and 8 bases from J, with 20 bases between. Germline V gene lookup returns CDR1 MGHRA and CDR2 YSYEKL. The CDR3 is 16 amino acids. The CDR3 DNA follows: TGCGCCAGCAGCCAAGGGAGAGGGGCCCGGGGGACTACCCAGTACTTC. Protein product: CASSQGRGARGTTQYF.

This rearrangement joins TRBV15 to TRBJ1-4; D remains ambiguous. V was clipped by 0 bases and J by 6 bases, with 8 bases between them. Germline lookup yields CDR1 LNHNV and CDR2 YYDKDF (reference sequence). This CDR3 comprises 14 residues. CDR3 region: CATSRESGDEKLFF. The CDR3 nucleotides are TGTGCCACCAGCAGAGAAAGCGGGGATGAAAAACTGTTTTTT.

This rearrangement joins TRBV2 to TRBJ2-7; 12 bases map to TRBD2. The CDR3 has 14 amino acids. V was clipped by 5 bases and J by 5 bases; unmatched bases: 4. From germline, CDR1 is SNHLY and CDR2 FYNNEI. Here the CDR3 DNA reads TGTGCCAGCAGTCCGACTAGCGGGAGACACGAGCAGTACTTC. It is translated as CASSPTSGRHEQYF.

The chain couples TRBV5-4 to TRBJ1-1, with 10 bases fitting TRBD1. The V gene's germline CDR1 is SGHNT and CDR2 YYREEE (reference sequence). The junction had 7 bases not matched to a gene; V was cut back by 2 bases and J by 0 bases. This CDR3 is built from 17 residues. CDR3 DNA: TGTGCCAGCAGCTTCCGACAGGGGGCAGCAATGAACACTGAAGCTTTCTTT. As protein: CASSFRQGAAMNTEAFF. Complete variable domain (other parts from reference TRBV5-4 and TRBJ1-1): ETGVTQSPTHLIKTRGQQVTLRCSSQSGHNTVSWYQQALGQGPQFIFQYYREEENGRGNFPPRFSGLQFPNYSSELNVNALELDDSALYLCASSFRQGAAMNTEAFFGQGTRLTVV.

This rearrangement joins TRBV6-5 to TRBJ2-1; TRBD1 agrees at 7 bases. The CDR3 totals 14 residues. Per the germline V gene, CDR1 is MNHEY and CDR2 is SVGAGI. J was trimmed by 8 bases and V by 5 bases; bases with no gene match: 9. CDR3 coding DNA: TGTGCCAGCAGTGGACGTACAGGGGAACATGAGCAGTTCTTC. Its protein product is CASSGRTGEHEQFF.

The rearrangement links TRBV21-1 to TRBJ1-2; the table calls TRBD1, which could not be checked here. TRBV21-1 is described as a pseudogene. The CDR3 is 14 amino acids. CDR3 residues: CASSSRDRGHGYTF. Here the CDR3 DNA reads TGTGCCAGCAGCAGCCGGGACAGGGGGCACGGCTACACCTTC.

V is TRBV6-5 and J is TRBJ2-1; 11 nucleotides agree with TRBD2. CDR3 size: 14 residues. Germline V gene lookup returns CDR1 MNHEY and CDR2 SVGAGI. V lost 7 bases to trimming and J lost 5 bases; unmatched junction nucleotides: 4. CDR3 in amino acids: CASNQLAGDNEQFF. The DNA of the CDR3 is TGTGCCAGCAACCAACTAGCGGGAGACAATGAGCAGTTCTTC.

With respect to this clone: The junction shows a germline mismatch at one end, possibly a read error. The chain is built from TRBV5-6 and TRBJ2-3, with unresolved D. CDR3 length: 12 residues. Germline CDR1 is SGHDT and CDR2 is YYEEEE. This CDR3 is CASNPTRAPPDF. As DNA, the CDR3 is TGTGCCAGCAACCCTACGCGCGCCCCTCCGGATTTT.

The table lists this clone with a count of one. Distinct nucleotide sequences in the sample also encode this CDR3. The V gene is TRBV28, the J gene TRBJ2-6; TRBD1 might be the D (6 bases). Germline values: CDR1 MDHEN, CDR2 SYDVKM. The CDR3 is 15 residues long. Trimming removed 5 bases from V and 0 bases from J, with 8 bases in between. The CDR3 DNA sequence: TGTGCCAGCAGTCAGGACAGCTCTGGGGCCAACGTCCTGACTTTC. It codes for CASSQDSSGANVLTF.

This clone was observed a few times. The J gene is TRBJ1-1, the V gene TRBV7-2, with D hard to call. Per germline, CDR1 SGHTA and CDR2 FQGNSA. There are 13 residues in the CDR3. Deletions cut 5 bases from V and 3 bases from J, with 10 bases between. CDR3 loop: CASSPQAYTEAFF. CDR3 bases: TGTGCCAGCAGCCCCCAAGCGTACACTGAAGCTTTCTTT.

This chain links TRBV5-1 with TRBJ2-1; possible D gene TRBD1, 6 bases. Germline CDR1 is SGHRS and CDR2 is YFSETQ. The V gene lost 4 bases and the J gene lost 8 bases, with 19 bases spanning the gap. This CDR3 has 15 residues. CDR3 sequence: CASSPDRQLWDEQFF. DNA of the CDR3: TGCGCCAGCAGCCCCGACAGGCAGCTCTGGGATGAGCAGTTCTTC.

V gene TRBV4-1 combines with J gene TRBJ2-1, with D perhaps matching TRBD2 (5 bases). Germline V gene lookup returns CDR1 MGHRA and CDR2 YSYEKL. Trimming left V 3 bases short and J 9 bases short, with 12 bases between. CDR3 size: 13 residues. CDR3 DNA sequence: TGCGCCAGCAGCCATCCCCTAGCTGTTGAGCAGTTCTTC. Translation gives CASSHPLAVEQFF.

Here the CDR3 DNA reads TGTGCCAGCAGTTTATTGGACAGGACAGATACGCAGTATTTT. Protein sequence: CASSLLDRTDTQYF. This chain uses TRBV28 with TRBJ2-3; 7 bases align to TRBD1. V gave up 1 base and J gave up 3 bases; unmatched junction bases: 1. The CDR3 is 14 residues long. Germline CDR1 and CDR2: MDHEN and SYDVKM.